The 10 T cell receptor beta chains below were found in one sample sequenced in a study of response to subunit inactivated influenza vaccine (dated by TCRdb to between 2018 and 2020). Libraries were constructed by RT-PCR. Sequencing relied on an Illumina HiSeq 2500. The raw public data were reprocessed by TCRdb itself: fastp quality trimming at Q25, MiXCR clonotype calling, in-frame beta chains only. Rows with one shared CDR3 protein collapse into an entry with the most common genes and DNA. Present in this sample are about 570,000 distinct CDR3 sequences, about 10% of which were seen just once. Jointly, the top ten make up approximately 10% of the sample. These data were also reused for a study on T cells expressing NK-cell markers. From the second report: 5'RACE template switching, by which a universal primer site and unique molecular identifiers were added, was used to make TCR beta cDNA libraries.

The sample consisted of PBMCs from blood, taken on the day of vaccination. The receptors shown here come from a man aged 50 or older who received an inactivated influenza vaccine. Donor details come from another sample of the same person, matched by shared clones.

The sample holds many counts of this clonotype. J is TRBJ1-1 and V is TRBV27; D ambiguous. Germline CDR1 reads MNHEY; CDR2 reads SMNVEV (reference sequence). The V end was cut by 2 bases, the J end by 4 bases, with 11 bases between. The CDR3 is 14 amino acids. The CDR3 DNA is TGTGCCAGCAGTTTAGGGTGGGGAGTCACTGAAGCTTTCTTT. This gives the protein CASSLGWGVTEAFF.

In its sample, this clonotype was seen many times. This sequence joins TRBV5-6 and TRBJ1-1, with D perhaps TRBD1 (6 bases). Germline V gene data show CDR1 as SGHDT and CDR2 as YYEEEE. CDR3 length: 15 amino acids. Trimming shortened V by 2 bases and J by 1 base, and 12 bases separated the two germline ends. DNA of the CDR3: TGTGCCAGCAGCTTTCCCGACAGGAAGAACACTGAAGCTTTCTTT. Translation gives CASSFPDRKNTEAFF.

The chain's CDR3 is CSVEKGYNEQFF. The CDR3 DNA follows: TGCAGCGTTGAGAAGGGCTACAATGAGCAGTTCTTC. The gene calls are TRBV29-1 and TRBJ2-1; no clear D. The V end lost 3 bases, the J end lost 3 bases, and 6 bases lay between the germline ends. The CDR3 extends over 12 amino acids. The germline V gene has CDR1 SQVTM and CDR2 ANQGSEA.

This clonotype was detected a few times. The chain is built from TRBV18 and TRBJ2-4; D remains unclear. Germline CDR1 is KGHSH and CDR2 is LQKENI. V lost 0 bases and J lost 0, with 12 bases in between. The CDR3 contains 17 residues. CDR3 nucleotides: TGTGCCAGCTCACCACCGGGATTACAGCTAGCCAAAAACATTCAGTACTTC. Translation gives CASSPPGLQLAKNIQYF.

This clonotype appeared many times. The rearrangement uses TRBV12-3 or TRBV12-4 and TRBJ1-6; D is unresolved. The CDR3 runs to 12 residues. Trimming took off 3 bases at V and 7 bases at J, with 4 bases between the two ends. CDR3 sequence reads: CASSFLNSPLHF. The CDR3 DNA follows: TGTGCCAGCAGTTTCTTGAATTCACCCCTCCACTTT.

This clonotype was counted only a few times. V is TRBV12-3 or TRBV12-4 and J is TRBJ1-1; a weak D match, TRBD1 (6 bases). V dropped 6 bases and J dropped 1 base, with 15 bases sitting between them. The CDR3 loop spans 15 amino acids. The CDR3 is CASRTRDKTNTEAFF. CDR3 coding DNA: TGTGCCAGCAGGACCCGGGACAAGACGAACACTGAAGCTTTCTTT.

This sequence joins TRBV6-1 and TRBJ2-6; the match to TRBD2 covers 12 bases. V was clipped by 3 bases and J by 5 bases; unmatched bases: 8. The CDR3 is 18 amino acids. Germline V gene lookup returns CDR1 MNHNS and CDR2 SASEGT. DNA of the CDR3: TGTGCCAGCAGTGATCCCGGGACTAGCGGGCCCTGGGCCAACGTCCTGACTTTC. Encoded protein: CASSDPGTSGPWANVLTF.

This clonotype was seen many times. V usage is TRBV27 and J usage is TRBJ2-4; weak D call: TRBD1 (6 bases). CDR3 length: 14 residues. Trimming removed 7 bases at V and 2 bases at J, with 12 bases between. Germline V gene data show CDR1 as MNHEY and CDR2 as SMNVEV (reference sequence). The CDR3 coding sequence is TGTGCCAGCAACCCCACAGGGTCCAAAAACATTCAGTACTTC. Amino acids: CASNPTGSKNIQYF.

This clonotype was seen repeatedly, ten times or more. This chain uses TRBV5-1 with TRBJ2-2, with D possibly being TRBD1 (6 bases). The V gene's germline CDR1 is SGHRS and CDR2 YFSETQ. This CDR3 has 15 residues. Trimming took off 4 bases at V and 4 bases at J, with 14 bases between the two ends. In nucleotides, the CDR3 is TGCGCCAGCAGCGTGACCGGGACAAGCACCGGGGAGCTGTTTTTT. Translating gives CASSVTGTSTGELFF.

The gene calls are TRBV27 and TRBJ2-3, with TRBD2 identical over 10 bases. The V and J ends lost 6 bases and 3 bases, in that order; junction bases with no gene match: 6. The CDR3 extends over 15 amino acids. CDR1 is MNHEY, CDR2 SMNVEV, per germline (reference sequence). The CDR3 nucleotides are TGTGCCAGCAGACCTAGCGGGGGTGGGACAGATACGCAGTATTTT. Protein product: CASRPSGGGTDTQYF.